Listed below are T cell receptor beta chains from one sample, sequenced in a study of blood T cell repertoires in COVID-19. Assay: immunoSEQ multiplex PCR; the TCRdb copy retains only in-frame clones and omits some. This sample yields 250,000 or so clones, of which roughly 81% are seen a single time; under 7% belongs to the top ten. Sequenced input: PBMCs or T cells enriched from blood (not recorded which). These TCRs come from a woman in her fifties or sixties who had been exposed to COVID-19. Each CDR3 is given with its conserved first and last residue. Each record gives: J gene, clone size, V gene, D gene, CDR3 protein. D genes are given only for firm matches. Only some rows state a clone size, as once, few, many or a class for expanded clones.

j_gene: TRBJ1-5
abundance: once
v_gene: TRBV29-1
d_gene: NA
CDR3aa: CSVPRARQGSNQPQHF

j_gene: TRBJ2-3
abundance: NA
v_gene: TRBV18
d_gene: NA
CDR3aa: CASSPGGDTQYF

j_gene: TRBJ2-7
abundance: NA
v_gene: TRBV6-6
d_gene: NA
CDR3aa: CASYRGGTGTYEQYF

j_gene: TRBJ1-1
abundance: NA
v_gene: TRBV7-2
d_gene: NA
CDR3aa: CASSLKGSPKAFF

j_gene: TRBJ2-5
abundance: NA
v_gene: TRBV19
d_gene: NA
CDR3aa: CASSPVWGEGTQYF

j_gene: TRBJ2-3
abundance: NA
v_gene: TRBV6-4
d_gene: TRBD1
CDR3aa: CASSSGTGADTQYF

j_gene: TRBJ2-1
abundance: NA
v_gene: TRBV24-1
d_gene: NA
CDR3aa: CATSAGGGPGNEQFF

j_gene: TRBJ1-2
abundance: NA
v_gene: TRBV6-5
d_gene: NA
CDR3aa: CASSYSGNTNGYTF

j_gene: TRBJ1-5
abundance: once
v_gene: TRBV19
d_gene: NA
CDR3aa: CASSIDPDTQFQPQHF

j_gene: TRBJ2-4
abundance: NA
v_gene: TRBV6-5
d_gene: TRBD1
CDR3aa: CASSLTGDIQYF